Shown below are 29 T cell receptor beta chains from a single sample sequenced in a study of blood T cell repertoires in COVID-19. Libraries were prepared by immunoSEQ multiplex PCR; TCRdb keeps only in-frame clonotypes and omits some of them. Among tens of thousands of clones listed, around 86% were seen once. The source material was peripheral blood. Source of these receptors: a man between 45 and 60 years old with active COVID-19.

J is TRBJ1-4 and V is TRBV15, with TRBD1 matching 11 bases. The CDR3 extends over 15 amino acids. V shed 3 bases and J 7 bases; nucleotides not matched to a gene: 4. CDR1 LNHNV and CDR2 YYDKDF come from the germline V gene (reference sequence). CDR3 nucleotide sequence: TGTGCCACCAGCAGTACTGGGACAGGGGGTGAAAAACTGTTTTTT. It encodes CATSSTGTGGEKLFF. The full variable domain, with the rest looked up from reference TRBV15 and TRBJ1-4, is DAMVIQNPRYQVTQFGKPVTLSCSQTLNHNVMYWYQQKSSQAPKLLFHYYDKDFNNEADTPDNFQSRRPNTSFCFLDIRSPGLGDTAMYLCATSSTGTGGEKLFFGSGTQLSVL.

CDR3 in amino acids: CASGTVAYEQYF. The CDR3 DNA reads as TGTGCCTCCGGGACAGTGGCCTACGAGCAGTACTTC. The V call is TRBV28, the J call TRBJ2-7, with 7 bases matching TRBD1. J was trimmed by 2 bases and V by 11 bases; bases with no gene match: 6. This CDR3 is 12 amino acids long. Looked up from germline, CDR1 is MDHEN and CDR2 is SYDVKM.

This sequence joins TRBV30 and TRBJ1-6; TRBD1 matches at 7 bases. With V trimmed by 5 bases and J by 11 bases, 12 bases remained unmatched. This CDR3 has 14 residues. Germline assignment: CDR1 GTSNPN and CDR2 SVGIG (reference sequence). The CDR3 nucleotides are TGTGCCTGGCAGCAGGGGACAAGGGGGCCACCCCTCCACTTT. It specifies CAWQQGTRGPPLHF. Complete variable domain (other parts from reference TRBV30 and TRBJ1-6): SQTIHQWPATLVQPVGSPLSLECTVEGTSNPNLYWYRQAAGRGLQLLFYSVGIGQISSEVPQNLSASRPQDRQFILSSKKLLLSDSGFYLCAWQQGTRGPPLHFGNGTRLTVT.

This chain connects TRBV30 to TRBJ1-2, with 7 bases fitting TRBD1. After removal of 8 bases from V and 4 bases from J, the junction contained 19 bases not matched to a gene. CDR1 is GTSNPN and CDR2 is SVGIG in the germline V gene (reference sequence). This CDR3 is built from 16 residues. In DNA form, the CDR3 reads TGTGCCCTCCGGGACAGCCGACCCCAAACGGCCTATGGCTACACCTTC. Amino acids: CALRDSRPQTAYGYTF.

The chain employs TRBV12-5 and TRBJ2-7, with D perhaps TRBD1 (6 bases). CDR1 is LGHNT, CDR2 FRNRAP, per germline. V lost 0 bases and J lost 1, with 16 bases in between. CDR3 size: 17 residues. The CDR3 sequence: CASGLVIAGELSYEQYF. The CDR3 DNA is TGTGCTAGTGGTTTGGTAATCGCAGGGGAGTTGTCCTACGAGCAGTACTTC.

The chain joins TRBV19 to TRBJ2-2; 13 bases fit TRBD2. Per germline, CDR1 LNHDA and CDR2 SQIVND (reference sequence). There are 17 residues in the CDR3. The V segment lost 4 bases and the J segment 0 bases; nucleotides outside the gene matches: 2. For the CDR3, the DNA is TGTGCCAGTAGTAGACTAGCGGGAGGCGCGAACACCGGGGAGCTGTTTTTT. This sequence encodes CASSRLAGGANTGELFF.

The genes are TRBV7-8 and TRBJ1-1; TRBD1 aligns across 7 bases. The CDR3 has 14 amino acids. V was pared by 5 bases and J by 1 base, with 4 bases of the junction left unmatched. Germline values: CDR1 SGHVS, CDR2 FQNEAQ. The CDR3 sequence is CASSLGQTNTEAFF. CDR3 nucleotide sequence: TGTGCCAGCAGCCTGGGACAGACGAACACTGAAGCTTTCTTT.

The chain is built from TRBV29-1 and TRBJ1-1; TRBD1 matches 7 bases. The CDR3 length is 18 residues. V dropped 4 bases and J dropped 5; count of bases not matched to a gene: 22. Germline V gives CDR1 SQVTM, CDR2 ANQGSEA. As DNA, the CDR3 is TGCAGCGTTGTAGGGCAGGGTACGAGGAGACAGGGCGGGACTGAAGCTTTCTTT. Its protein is CSVVGQGTRRQGGTEAFF. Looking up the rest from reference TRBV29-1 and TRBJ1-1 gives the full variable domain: SAVISQKPSRDICQRGTSLTIQCQVDSQVTMMFWYRQQPGQSLTLIATANQGSEATYESGFVIDKFPISRPNLTFSTLTVSNMSPEDSSIYLCSVVGQGTRRQGGTEAFFGQGTRLTVV.

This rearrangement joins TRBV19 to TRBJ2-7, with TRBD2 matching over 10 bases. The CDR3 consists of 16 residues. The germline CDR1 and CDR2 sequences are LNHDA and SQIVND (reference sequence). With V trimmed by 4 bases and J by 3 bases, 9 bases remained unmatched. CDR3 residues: CASSTRRSGRDYEQYF. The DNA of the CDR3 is TGTGCCAGTAGTACCAGACGGAGCGGGAGGGACTACGAGCAGTACTTC.

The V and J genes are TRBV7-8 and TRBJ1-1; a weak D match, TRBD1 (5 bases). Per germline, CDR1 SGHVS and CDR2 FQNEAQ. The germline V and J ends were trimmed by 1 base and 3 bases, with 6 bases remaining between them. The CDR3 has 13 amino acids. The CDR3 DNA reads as TGTGCCAGCAGCTTAGGGGGGGACACTGAAGCTTTCTTT. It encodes CASSLGGDTEAFF.

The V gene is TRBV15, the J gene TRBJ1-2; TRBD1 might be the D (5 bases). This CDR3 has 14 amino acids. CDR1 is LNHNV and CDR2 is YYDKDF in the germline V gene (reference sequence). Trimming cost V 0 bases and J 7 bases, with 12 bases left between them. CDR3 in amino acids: CATSRDLIGVGYTF. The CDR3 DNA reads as TGTGCCACCAGCAGAGATCTCATAGGGGTTGGCTACACCTTC.

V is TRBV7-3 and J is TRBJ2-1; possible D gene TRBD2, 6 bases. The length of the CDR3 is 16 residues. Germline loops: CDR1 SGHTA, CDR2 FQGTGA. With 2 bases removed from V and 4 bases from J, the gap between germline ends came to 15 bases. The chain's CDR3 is CASSLRRGDSYNEQFF. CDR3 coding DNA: TGTGCCAGCAGCTTACGGCGGGGTGATTCATACAATGAGCAGTTCTTC.

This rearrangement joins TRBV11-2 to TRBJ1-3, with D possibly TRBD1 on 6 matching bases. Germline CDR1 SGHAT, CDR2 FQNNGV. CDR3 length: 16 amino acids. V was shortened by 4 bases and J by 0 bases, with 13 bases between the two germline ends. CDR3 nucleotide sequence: TGTGCCAGCAGCTCCTCAACAGGGAACTCTGGAAACACCATATATTTT. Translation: CASSSSTGNSGNTIYF. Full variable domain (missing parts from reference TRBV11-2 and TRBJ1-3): EAGVAQSPRYKIIEKRQSVAFWCNPISGHATLYWYQQILGQGPKLLIQFQNNGVVDDSQLPKDRFSAERLKGVDSTLKIQPAKLEDSAVYLCASSSSTGNSGNTIYFGEGSWLTVV.

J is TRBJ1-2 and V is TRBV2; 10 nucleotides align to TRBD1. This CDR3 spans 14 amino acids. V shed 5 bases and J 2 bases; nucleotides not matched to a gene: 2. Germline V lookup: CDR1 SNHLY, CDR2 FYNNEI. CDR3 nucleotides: TGTGCCAGCAGTCCGGACAGGGGGAACTATGGCTACACCTTC. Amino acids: CASSPDRGNYGYTF.

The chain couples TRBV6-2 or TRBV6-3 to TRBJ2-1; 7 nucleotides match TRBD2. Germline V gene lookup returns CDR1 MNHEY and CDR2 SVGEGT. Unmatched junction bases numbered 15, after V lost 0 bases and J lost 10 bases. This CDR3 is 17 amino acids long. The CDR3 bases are TGTGCCAGCAGTTACTCGAAGCGGAAAGCGGGAATTTACGAGCAGTTCTTC. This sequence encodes CASSYSKRKAGIYEQFF.

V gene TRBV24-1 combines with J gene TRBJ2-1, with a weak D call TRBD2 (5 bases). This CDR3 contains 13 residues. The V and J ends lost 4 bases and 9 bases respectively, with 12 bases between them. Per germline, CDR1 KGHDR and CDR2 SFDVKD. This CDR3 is CATSELSGREQFF. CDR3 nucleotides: TGTGCCACCAGTGAACTAAGCGGACGTGAGCAGTTCTTC.

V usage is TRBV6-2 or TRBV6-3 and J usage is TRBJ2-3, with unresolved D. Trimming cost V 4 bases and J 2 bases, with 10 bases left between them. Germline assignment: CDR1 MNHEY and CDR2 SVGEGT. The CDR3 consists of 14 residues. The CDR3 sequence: CASSSYTLTDTQYF. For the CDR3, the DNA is TGTGCCAGCAGTTCGTACACCCTCACAGATACGCAGTATTTT.

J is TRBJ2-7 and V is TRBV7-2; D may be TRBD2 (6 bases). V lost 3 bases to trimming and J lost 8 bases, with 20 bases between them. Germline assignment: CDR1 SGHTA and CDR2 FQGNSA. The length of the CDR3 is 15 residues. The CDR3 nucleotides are TGTGCCAGCAGCTTCGCCTCGGGAGAGAGGAGCAAGCAGTACTTC. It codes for CASSFASGERSKQYF.

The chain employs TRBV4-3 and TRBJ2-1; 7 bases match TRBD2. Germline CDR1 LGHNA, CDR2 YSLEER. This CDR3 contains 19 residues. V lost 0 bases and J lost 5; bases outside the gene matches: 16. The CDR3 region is CASSQEASVIAGLNNEQFF. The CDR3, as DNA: TGCGCCAGCAGCCAAGAGGCATCGGTTATAGCGGGTCTAAACAATGAGCAGTTCTTC.

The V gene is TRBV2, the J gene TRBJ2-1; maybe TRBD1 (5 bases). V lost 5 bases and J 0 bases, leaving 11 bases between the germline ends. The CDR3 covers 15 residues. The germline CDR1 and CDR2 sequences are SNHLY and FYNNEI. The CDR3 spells CASSSGLSSYNEQFF. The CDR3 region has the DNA TGTGCCAGCAGTTCAGGGCTGAGCTCCTACAATGAGCAGTTCTTC.

The CDR3 here is CASSPGGSIALNYSNQPQHF. The CDR3 DNA reads as TGCGCCAGCAGCCCGGGGGGATCCATTGCCTTAAACTATAGCAATCAGCCCCAGCATTTT. The chain combines TRBV4-1 with TRBJ1-5, with a tentative D call TRBD1 (5 bases). V was pared by 4 bases and J by 0 bases, with 25 bases between. Germline-derived CDR1 and CDR2 are MGHRA and YSYEKL. The CDR3 length is 20 residues.

The CDR3 region has the DNA TGTGCCAGCACTACAAAGGGGGACAGAACTGAAGCTTTCTTT. Its protein product is CASTTKGDRTEAFF. This rearrangement joins TRBV6-5 to TRBJ1-1; 7 nucleotides line up with TRBD1. Germline V gene sequence: CDR1 MNHEY, CDR2 SVGAGI. This CDR3 contains 14 residues. Trimming removed 7 bases from V and 5 bases from J; junction bases left unmatched: 10.

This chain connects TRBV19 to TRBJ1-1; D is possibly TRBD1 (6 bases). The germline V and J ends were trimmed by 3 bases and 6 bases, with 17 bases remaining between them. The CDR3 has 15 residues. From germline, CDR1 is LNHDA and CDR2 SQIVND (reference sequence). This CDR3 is CASSIGARGRSEAFF. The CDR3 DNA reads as TGTGCCAGTAGTATCGGAGCCAGGGGTCGGTCTGAAGCTTTCTTT.

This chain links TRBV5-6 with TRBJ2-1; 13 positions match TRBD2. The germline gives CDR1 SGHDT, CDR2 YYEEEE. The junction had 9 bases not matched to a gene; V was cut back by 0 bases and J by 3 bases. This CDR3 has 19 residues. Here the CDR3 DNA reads TGTGCCAGCAGCTTGGCTGCACTAGCGGGAGGGAGCCTCTACAATGAGCAGTTCTTC. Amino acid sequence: CASSLAALAGGSLYNEQFF.

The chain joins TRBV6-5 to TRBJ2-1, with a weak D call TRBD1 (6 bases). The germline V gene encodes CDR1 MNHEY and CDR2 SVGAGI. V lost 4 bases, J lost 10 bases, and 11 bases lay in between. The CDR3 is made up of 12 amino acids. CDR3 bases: TGTGCCAGCAGTTCGTACAGGGCAGAGCAGTTCTTC. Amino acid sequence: CASSSYRAEQFF.

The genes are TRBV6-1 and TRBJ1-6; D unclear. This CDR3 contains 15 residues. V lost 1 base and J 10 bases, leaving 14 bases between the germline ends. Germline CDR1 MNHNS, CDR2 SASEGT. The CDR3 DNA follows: TGTGCCAGCAGTGAAGGGCACGCTGGGCCATCACCCCTCCACTTT. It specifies CASSEGHAGPSPLHF.

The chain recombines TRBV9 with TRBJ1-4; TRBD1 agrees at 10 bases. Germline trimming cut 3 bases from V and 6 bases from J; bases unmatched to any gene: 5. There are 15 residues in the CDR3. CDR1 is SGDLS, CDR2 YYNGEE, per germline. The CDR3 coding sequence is TGTGCCAGCAGCGCCTCCGGGACAGGGGATGAAAAACTGTTTTTT. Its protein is CASSASGTGDEKLFF. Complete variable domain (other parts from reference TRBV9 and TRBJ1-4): DSGVTQTPKHLITATGQRVTLRCSPRSGDLSVYWYQQSLDQGLQFLIQYYNGEERAKGNILERFSAQQFPDLHSELNLSSLELGDSALYFCASSASGTGDEKLFFGSGTQLSVL.

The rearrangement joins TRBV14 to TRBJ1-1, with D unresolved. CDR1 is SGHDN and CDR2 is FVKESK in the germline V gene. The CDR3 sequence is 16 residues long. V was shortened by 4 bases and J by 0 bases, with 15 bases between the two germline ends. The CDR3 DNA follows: TGTGCCAGCAGCCGAAGCGGTGGGCAAATGAACACTGAAGCTTTCTTT. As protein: CASSRSGGQMNTEAFF.

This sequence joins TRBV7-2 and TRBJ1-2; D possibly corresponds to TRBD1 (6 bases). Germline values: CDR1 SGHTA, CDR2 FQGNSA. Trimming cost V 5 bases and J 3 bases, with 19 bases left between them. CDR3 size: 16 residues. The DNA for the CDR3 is TGTGCCAGCAGCCCATCCTTACAGGGTCTTGACTATGGCTACACCTTC. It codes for CASSPSLQGLDYGYTF.